Below are 12 T cell receptor beta chains sequenced from a single sample in a study of blood T cell repertoires in COVID-19. Data came from immunoSEQ multiplex PCR; TCRdb stores just in-frame clones and leaves some out. The table has 200,000 or so clones, 86% seen once. Sequenced input: peripheral blood. The receptor source for this set is a woman between 45 and 65 years old with acute or convalescent COVID-19.

V usage is TRBV7-9 and J usage is TRBJ1-2; no definite D call. The CDR3 extends over 13 amino acids. Trimming removed 1 base from V and 8 bases from J, with 11 bases in between. Germline V CDR1 and CDR2: SEHNR, FQNEAQ (reference sequence). Here the CDR3 DNA reads TGTGCCAGCAGCTTAGTTGAAGCGAGGGGCTACACCTTC. Amino acid sequence: CASSLVEARGYTF.

The V and J genes are TRBV29-1 and TRBJ2-5, with a weak D call TRBD1 (5 bases). This CDR3 comprises 12 residues. V lost 7 bases and J lost 4, with 13 bases in between. Looked up from germline, CDR1 is SQVTM and CDR2 is ANQGSEA. In nucleotides, the CDR3 is TGCAGCGCTGGGCTAGGGGCAGAGACCCAGTACTTC. Its translation is CSAGLGAETQYF.

The chain joins TRBV3-1 (or the pseudogene TRBV3-2) to TRBJ2-3, with TRBD2 matching 7 bases. The CDR3 spans 16 residues. With 0 bases clipped from V and 1 base from J, the junction kept 4 bases outside the gene matches. Germline V CDR1 and CDR2: LGHDT, YNNKEL (reference sequence). CDR3 coding DNA: TGTGCCAGCAGCCAAGAGGCTGGACTAGGCACAGATACGCAGTATTTT. Translation gives CASSQEAGLGTDTQYF.

This chain connects TRBV29-1 to TRBJ2-3, with 10 positions matching TRBD1. This CDR3 has 12 residues. V lost 5 bases to trimming and J lost 6 bases; unmatched junction nucleotides: 2. Germline V gene data show CDR1 as SQVTM and CDR2 as ANQGSEA. The CDR3 loop is CSVRTGGDTQYF. The CDR3, as DNA: TGCAGCGTTCGGACAGGGGGGGATACGCAGTATTTT.

The chain joins TRBV7-2 to TRBJ2-7, with D possibly matching TRBD1 (6 bases). The CDR3 has 15 amino acids. V was clipped by 5 bases and J by 3 bases, with 17 bases between them. The germline V gene encodes CDR1 SGHTA and CDR2 FQGNSA. The CDR3 DNA sequence: TGTGCCAGCAGCCAAGGACAGCCATCGATCTACGAGCAGTACTTC. Translated: CASSQGQPSIYEQYF.

This rearrangement joins TRBV25-1 to TRBJ1-2; D remains ambiguous. Germline assignment: CDR1 MGHDK and CDR2 SYGVNS. V gave up 3 bases and J gave up 1 base, with 9 bases separating them. This CDR3 contains 14 residues. The CDR3 spells CASSEGGRNYGYTF. Written as DNA, the CDR3 is TGTGCCAGCAGTGAGGGAGGTCGTAACTATGGCTACACCTTC.

The chain couples TRBV11-3 to TRBJ1-1; D ambiguous. The CDR3 is made up of 14 amino acids. The V gene's germline CDR1 is SGHNT and CDR2 YENEEA. Trimming shortened V by 3 bases and J by 1 base, and 9 bases separated the two germline ends. The CDR3 region is CASSFSDTNTEAFF. In DNA form, the CDR3 reads TGTGCCAGCAGCTTCTCAGACACGAACACTGAAGCTTTCTTT.

The V gene is TRBV5-1, the J gene TRBJ2-2, with D unresolved. Germline V gene lookup returns CDR1 SGHRS and CDR2 YFSETQ. The V end was cut by 5 bases, the J end by 4 bases, with 12 bases between. The CDR3 has 14 residues. The CDR3 bases are TGCGCCAGCAGTCCCGGAGAGAGCACCGGGGAGCTGTTTTTT. This encodes CASSPGESTGELFF.

J is TRBJ2-2 and V is TRBV6-2 or TRBV6-3, with TRBD1 matching 7 bases. The CDR3 is 13 residues long. V lost 5 bases and J lost 6; bases outside the gene matches: 3. Germline V lookup: CDR1 MNHEY, CDR2 SVGEGT. The CDR3 region has the DNA TGTGCCAGCAGTGGGCAGGGGGCCGGGGAGCTGTTTTTT. Translation: CASSGQGAGELFF.

The chain links TRBV5-5 to TRBJ1-6; D is unclear. The V and J ends lost 0 bases and 7 bases respectively, with 8 bases between them. The CDR3 has 14 amino acids. Germline lookup yields CDR1 SGHKS and CDR2 YYEKEE (reference sequence). In DNA form, the CDR3 reads TGTGCCAGCAGCTTGGGGGGAGGCAATTCACCCCTCCACTTT. It translates to CASSLGGGNSPLHF.

The V gene is TRBV3-1 (or the pseudogene TRBV3-2), the J gene TRBJ2-3; a weak D match, TRBD2 (5 bases). From germline, CDR1 is LGHDT and CDR2 YNNKEL (reference sequence). CDR3 length: 16 residues. V gave up 0 bases and J gave up 2 bases, with 12 bases separating them. The DNA of the CDR3 is TGTGCCAGCAGCCAAGATCTAAGCGGTATCACAGATACGCAGTATTTT. Translation: CASSQDLSGITDTQYF.

The gene calls are TRBV5-4 and TRBJ1-4, with TRBD1 matching over 8 bases. The germline CDR1 and CDR2 sequences are SGHNT and YYREEE (reference sequence). J gave up 8 bases and V 4 bases, and 4 bases lay outside the gene matches. The CDR3 totals 13 residues. This CDR3 reads CASSQTGEEKLFF. The CDR3 coding sequence is TGTGCCAGCAGCCAGACAGGGGAAGAAAAACTGTTTTTT.